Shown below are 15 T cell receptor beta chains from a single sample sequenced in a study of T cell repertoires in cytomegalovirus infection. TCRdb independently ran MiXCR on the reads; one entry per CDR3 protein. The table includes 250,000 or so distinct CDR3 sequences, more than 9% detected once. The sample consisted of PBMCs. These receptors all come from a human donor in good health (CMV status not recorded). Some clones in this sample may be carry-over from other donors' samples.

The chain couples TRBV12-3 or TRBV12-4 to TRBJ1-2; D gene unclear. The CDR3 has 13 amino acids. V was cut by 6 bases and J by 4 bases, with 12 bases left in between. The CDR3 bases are TGTGCCAGCAGGTCCCCCGATCGCTATGGCTACACCTTC. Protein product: CASRSPDRYGYTF.

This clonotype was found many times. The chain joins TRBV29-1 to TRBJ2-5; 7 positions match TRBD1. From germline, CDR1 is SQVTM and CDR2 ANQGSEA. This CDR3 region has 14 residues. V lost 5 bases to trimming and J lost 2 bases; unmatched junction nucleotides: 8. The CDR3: CSVLLHRGQETQYF. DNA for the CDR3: TGCAGCGTTCTTCTTCACAGGGGTCAAGAGACCCAGTACTTC.

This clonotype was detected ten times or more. As DNA, the CDR3 is TGTGCCAGCAGCTTCGGGATGGTGGCGGGAGGAGGTGATACGCAGTATTTT. It translates to CASSFGMVAGGGDTQYF. V usage is TRBV7-2 and J usage is TRBJ2-3; 8 positions agree with TRBD2. CDR1 and CDR2 (germline): SGHTA, FQGNSA. This CDR3 comprises 17 residues. The V gene end was trimmed by 3 bases and the J gene end by 6 bases; junction bases not matched to a gene: 14.

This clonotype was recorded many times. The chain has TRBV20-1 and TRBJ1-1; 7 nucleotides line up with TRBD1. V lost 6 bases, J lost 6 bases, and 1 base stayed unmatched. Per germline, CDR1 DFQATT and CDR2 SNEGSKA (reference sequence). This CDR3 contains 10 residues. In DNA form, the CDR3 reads TGCAGTGCAGGGGGCCCTGAAGCTTTCTTT. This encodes CSAGGPEAFF.

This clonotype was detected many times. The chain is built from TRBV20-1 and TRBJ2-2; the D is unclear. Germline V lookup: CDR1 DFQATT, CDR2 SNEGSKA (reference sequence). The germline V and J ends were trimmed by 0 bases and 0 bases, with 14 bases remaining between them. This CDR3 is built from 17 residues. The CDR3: CSARDDKGSANTGELFF. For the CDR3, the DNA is TGCAGTGCTAGAGATGATAAGGGCAGCGCGAACACCGGGGAGCTGTTTTTT.

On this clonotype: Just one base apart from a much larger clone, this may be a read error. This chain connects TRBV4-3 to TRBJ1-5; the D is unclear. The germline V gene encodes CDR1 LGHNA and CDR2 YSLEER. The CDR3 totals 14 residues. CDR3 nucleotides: TGCACCAGCAGCCCGAGAGCAGGCAATCAGCCCCAGCATTTT. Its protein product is CTSSPRAGNQPQHF.

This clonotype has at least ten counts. The CDR3 sequence: CASTDRAGNTIYF. CDR3 nucleotides: TGTGCCAGCACCGACAGGGCCGGAAACACCATATATTTT. The chain has TRBV2 and TRBJ1-3, with TRBD1 identical over 7 bases. Trimming at V came to 7 bases and at J to 4 bases, leaving 4 bases not matched to a gene. The CDR3 extends over 13 amino acids. Germline lookup yields CDR1 SNHLY and CDR2 FYNNEI.

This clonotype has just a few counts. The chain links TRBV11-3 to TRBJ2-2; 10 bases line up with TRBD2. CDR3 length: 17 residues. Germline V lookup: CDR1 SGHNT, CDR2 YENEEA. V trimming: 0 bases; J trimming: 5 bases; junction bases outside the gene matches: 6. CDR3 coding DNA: TGTGCCAGCAGCTTAGAGACTAGCGGGTCGACGACCGGGGAGCTGTTTTTT. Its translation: CASSLETSGSTTGELFF.

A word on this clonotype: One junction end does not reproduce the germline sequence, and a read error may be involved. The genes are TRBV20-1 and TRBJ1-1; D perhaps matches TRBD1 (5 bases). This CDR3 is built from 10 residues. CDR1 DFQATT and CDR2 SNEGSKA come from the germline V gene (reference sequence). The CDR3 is CSARGADTYF. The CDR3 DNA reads TGCAGTGCTAGGGGTGCGGACACCTACTTT.

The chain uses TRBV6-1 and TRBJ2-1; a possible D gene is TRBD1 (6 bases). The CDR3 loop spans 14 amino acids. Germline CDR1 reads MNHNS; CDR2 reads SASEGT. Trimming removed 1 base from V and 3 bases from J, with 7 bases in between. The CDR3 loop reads CASSEVDSYNEQFF. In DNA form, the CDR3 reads TGTGCCAGCAGTGAAGTGGACAGCTACAATGAGCAGTTCTTC.

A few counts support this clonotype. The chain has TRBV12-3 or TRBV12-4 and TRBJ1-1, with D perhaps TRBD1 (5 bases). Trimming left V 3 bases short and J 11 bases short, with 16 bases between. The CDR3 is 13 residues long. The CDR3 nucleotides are TGTGCCAGCAGTTTCACGACGGGGGGTTCGGCTTTCTTT. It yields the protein CASSFTTGGSAFF.

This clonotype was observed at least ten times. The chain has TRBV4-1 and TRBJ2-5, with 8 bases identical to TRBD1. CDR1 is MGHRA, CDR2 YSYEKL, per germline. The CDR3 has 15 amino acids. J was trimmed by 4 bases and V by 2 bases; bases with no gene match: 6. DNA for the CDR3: TGCGCCAGCAGCCAACGACAGGGGATGGGAGAGACCCAGTACTTC. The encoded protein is CASSQRQGMGETQYF.

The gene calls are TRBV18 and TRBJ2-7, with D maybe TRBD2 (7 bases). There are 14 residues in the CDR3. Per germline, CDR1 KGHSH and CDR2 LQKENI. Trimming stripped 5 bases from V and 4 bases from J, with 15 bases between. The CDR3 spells CASSYEGGLYEQYF. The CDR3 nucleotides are TGTGCCAGCTCATATGAGGGGGGACTATACGAGCAGTACTTC.

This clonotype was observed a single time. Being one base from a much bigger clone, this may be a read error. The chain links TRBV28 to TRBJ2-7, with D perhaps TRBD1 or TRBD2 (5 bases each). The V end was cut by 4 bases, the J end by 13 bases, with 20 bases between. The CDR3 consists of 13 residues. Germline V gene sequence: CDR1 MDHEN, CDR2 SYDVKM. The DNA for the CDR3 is TGTGCCAGCAGTTCCCCGACATCCACGGGGCATTACTTC. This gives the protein CASSSPTSTGHYF.

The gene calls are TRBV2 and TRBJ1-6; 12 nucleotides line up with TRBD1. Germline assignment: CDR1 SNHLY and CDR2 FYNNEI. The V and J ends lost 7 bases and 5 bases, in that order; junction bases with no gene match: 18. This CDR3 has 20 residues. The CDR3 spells CASTRTSGTGGVIDNSPLHF. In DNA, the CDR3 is TGTGCCAGCACCCGGACATCGGGGACAGGGGGCGTGATTGATAATTCACCCCTCCACTTT. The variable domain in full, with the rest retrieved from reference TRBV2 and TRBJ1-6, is EPEVTQTPSHQVTQMGQEVILRCVPISNHLYFYWYRQILGQKVEFLVSFYNNEISEKSEIFDDQFSVERPDGSNFTLKIRSTKLEDSAMYFCASTRTSGTGGVIDNSPLHFGNGTRLTVT.